These 6 T cell receptor beta chains were sequenced from one sample in a study of Ad26.COV2.S vaccination and SARS-CoV-2 variants. Libraries were prepared by immunoSEQ multiplex PCR; TCRdb keeps only in-frame clonotypes and omits some of them. The data contain over 400,000 clones, about 90% of them seen just once; the ten biggest clones take up roughly 4%. Treatment here: some 20 received Ad26.COV2.S at low or high dose, single or two shots; 5 received placebo; per-sample allocation not given. Following the first vaccine or placebo injection, samples were taken on day 63. Material: peripheral blood, obtained in a trial of Ad26.COV2.S vaccine versus placebo. Receptor source: a person aged 18 to 65 who received the Ad26.COV2.S COVID-19 vaccine or a placebo.

The genes are TRBV28 and TRBJ2-5, with 11 bases lining up with TRBD2. This CDR3 region has 16 residues. V lost 6 bases and J lost 0; bases outside the gene matches: 6. Germline-derived CDR1 and CDR2 are MDHEN and SYDVKM. CDR3 sequence (DNA): TGTGCCAGCAGGAGGGGGACTAGCGGATACCAAGAGACCCAGTACTTC. Its translation: CASRRGTSGYQETQYF.

The rearrangement joins TRBV28 to TRBJ1-4; D unresolved. The CDR3 sequence is 12 residues long. Deletions cut 6 bases from V and 8 bases from J, with 10 bases between. Germline CDR1 MDHEN, CDR2 SYDVKM. The CDR3 loop is CASSDLGEKLFF. CDR3 sequence (DNA): TGTGCCAGCAGCGATCTGGGGGAAAAACTGTTTTTT.

V and J are TRBV4-1 and TRBJ1-6; D gene uncertain. The CDR3 extends over 14 amino acids. V shed 4 bases and J shed 10 bases, with 14 bases lying between them. Germline V gives CDR1 MGHRA, CDR2 YSYEKL. The CDR3 protein is CASSPNAGGSPLHF. CDR3 DNA sequence: TGCGCCAGCAGCCCAAACGCAGGCGGGTCACCCCTCCACTTT.

The chain has TRBV5-6 and TRBJ2-1; maybe TRBD1 (5 bases). This CDR3 has 15 amino acids. V was trimmed by 3 bases and J by 0 bases, leaving 10 bases between them. Germline CDR1 is SGHDT and CDR2 is YYEEEE. DNA for the CDR3: TGTGCCAGCAGCTCGACGACAGTCTCCTACAATGAGCAGTTCTTC. Encoded protein: CASSSTTVSYNEQFF.

The rearrangement joins TRBV9 to TRBJ2-3; TRBD2 agrees at 9 bases. Germline trimming cut 4 bases from V and 2 bases from J; bases unmatched to any gene: 11. The CDR3 contains 17 residues. Germline CDR1 and CDR2: SGDLS and YYNGEE. The CDR3 is CASSPRVQRGVTDTQYF. CDR3 bases: TGTGCCAGCAGCCCTCGGGTGCAGCGGGGGGTCACAGATACGCAGTATTTT.

The chain has TRBV7-8 and TRBJ1-3; 8 bases are a match to TRBD1. CDR3 length equals 15 residues. The ends lost 5 bases at V and 4 bases at J; junction bases unmatched: 7. The germline V gene encodes CDR1 SGHVS and CDR2 FQNEAQ. The chain's CDR3 is CASSKQTGDGNTIYF. The CDR3 coding sequence is TGTGCCAGCAGCAAACAGACAGGGGACGGAAACACCATATATTTT. The whole variable domain, filled in from reference TRBV7-8 and TRBJ1-3, reads GAGVSQSPRYKVAKRGQDVALRCDPISGHVSLFWYQQALGQGPEFLTYFQNEAQLDKSGLPSDRFFAERPEGSVSTLKIQRTQQEDSAVYLCASSKQTGDGNTIYFGEGSWLTVV.